Each of the 27 T cell receptor beta chains below was sequenced from the same sample in a study of T cells in Graves' hyperthyroidism and ophthalmopathy. What was amplified from RNA transcripts were TCR beta CDR3 regions. First-round RT-PCR with HTBI primers amplified the TCR CDR3 region. One entry per CDR3 protein, called by TCRdb with MiXCR from the multiplex PCR reads. Of about 840,000 distinct CDR3 sequences listed, roughly 40% are singletons. The sample comprised blood. The receptors were sampled from a man aged 18 to 30 with Graves' hyperthyroidism.

This clonotype was found a few times. Given a much more abundant clone one base away, this may be a read error. V and J are TRBV12-3 or TRBV12-4 and TRBJ2-5, with TRBD2 matching over 7 bases. CDR3 length equals 13 residues. Trimming cost V 5 bases and J 4 bases; bases outside gene matches: 4. CDR3 protein: CASSAGVGETQYF. The CDR3 bases are TGTGCCAGCAGTGCGGGGGTAGGAGAGACCCAGTACTTC.

In this sample, this clonotype turned up a few times. V gene TRBV7-9 combines with J gene TRBJ1-4; TRBD1 matches at 9 bases. The V and J ends lost 1 base and 5 bases, in that order; junction bases with no gene match: 5. Per the germline V gene, CDR1 is SEHNR and CDR2 is FQNEAQ (reference sequence). The CDR3 loop spans 16 amino acids. As DNA, the CDR3 is TGTGCCAGCAGCTTAGGCGTTGGGACAGGGAATGAAAAACTGTTTTTT. It codes for CASSLGVGTGNEKLFF.

This sequence joins TRBV12-3 or TRBV12-4 and TRBJ1-6, with D hard to call. The CDR3 runs to 13 residues. V gave up 5 bases and J gave up 6 bases, with 8 bases separating them. CDR3 protein: CASSPAGNSPLHF. The CDR3 bases are TGTGCCAGCAGTCCTGCGGGTAATTCACCCCTCCACTTT.

The sample holds a few counts of this clonotype. This sequence joins TRBV5-1 and TRBJ1-1; 9 bases map to TRBD1. From germline, CDR1 is SGHRS and CDR2 YFSETQ. After removal of 3 bases from V and 1 base from J, the junction contained 4 bases not matched to a gene. The CDR3 length is 15 residues. CDR3 sequence: CASSSGTGWNTEAFF. In DNA form, the CDR3 reads TGCGCCAGCAGCTCCGGGACAGGGTGGAACACTGAAGCTTTCTTT.

This clonotype came up many times. The rearrangement joins TRBV29-1 to TRBJ2-7; D might be TRBD1 or TRBD2, each matching 5 bases. The CDR3 is made up of 14 amino acids. Trimming pared 2 bases from V and 3 bases from J, leaving 14 bases between. Germline lookup yields CDR1 SQVTM and CDR2 ANQGSEA. The CDR3 region is CSVESGSGIYEQYF. The CDR3 region has the DNA TGCAGCGTTGAATCAGGGAGTGGCATCTACGAGCAGTACTTC.

This clonotype was seen only once. A much larger clone sits a single nucleotide away, making a read error possible. V gene TRBV5-4 combines with J gene TRBJ1-6, with D perhaps matching TRBD1 (5 bases). The CDR3 extends over 14 amino acids. Per the germline V gene, CDR1 is SGHNT and CDR2 is YYREEE (reference sequence). Trimming pared 0 bases from V and 9 bases from J, leaving 10 bases between. CDR3 in DNA: TGTGCCAGCAGCTTGGCGGGGACTGCTTCACCCCTCCACTTT. Encoded protein: CASSLAGTASPLHF.

This clonotype has a count of ten or more. The chain is built from TRBV29-1 and TRBJ1-1; D is uncertain. V was cut by 4 bases and J by 1 base, with 7 bases left in between. This CDR3 comprises 12 residues. The germline V gene has CDR1 SQVTM and CDR2 ANQGSEA. The CDR3 DNA follows: TGCAGCGTTGGAGCCAGGAACACTGAAGCTTTCTTT. This translates into CSVGARNTEAFF.

The rearrangement uses TRBV25-1 and TRBJ1-4; a possible D gene is TRBD1 (5 bases). Germline V gene sequence: CDR1 MGHDK, CDR2 SYGVNS. There are 16 residues in the CDR3. V gave up 4 bases and J gave up 4 bases, with 16 bases separating them. The CDR3 coding sequence is TGTGCCAGCAGTGGTCTCCTGGGGACCCATAATGAAAAACTGTTTTTT. Translating it yields CASSGLLGTHNEKLFF.

In its sample, this clonotype was seen many times. The J gene is TRBJ1-5, the V gene TRBV7-2; no clear D. This CDR3 has 13 amino acids. The V end lost 4 bases, the J end lost 4 bases, and 8 bases lay between the germline ends. Looked up from germline, CDR1 is SGHTA and CDR2 is FQGNSA. CDR3 loop: CASSSRGNQPQHF. The DNA of the CDR3 is TGTGCCAGCAGCTCGAGAGGGAATCAGCCCCAGCATTTT.

The CDR3 coding sequence is TGCAGCGTTCTCGGGACTAGCGGAAACTACGAGCAGTACTTC. Amino acids: CSVLGTSGNYEQYF. The rearrangement links TRBV29-1 to TRBJ2-7, with 11 bases aligning to TRBD2. The CDR3 totals 14 residues. J was trimmed by 3 bases and V by 5 bases; bases with no gene match: 6. CDR1 SQVTM and CDR2 ANQGSEA come from the germline V gene.

Ten or more counts support this clonotype. This chain uses TRBV2 with TRBJ2-7; D gene uncertain. This CDR3 region has 15 residues. Trimming shortened V by 1 base and J by 3 bases, and 13 bases separated the two germline ends. Germline CDR1 SNHLY, CDR2 FYNNEI. The CDR3 coding sequence is TGTGCCAGCAGTGAAGATCTAGTGAGGAGCTACGAGCAGTACTTC. Translating it yields CASSEDLVRSYEQYF.

This clonotype was seen at least ten times. V gene TRBV19 combines with J gene TRBJ1-6; no clear D. The V gene lost 8 bases and the J gene lost 10 bases, with 9 bases spanning the gap. The CDR3 is 11 amino acids. CDR1 and CDR2 (germline): LNHDA, SQIVND (reference sequence). CDR3 sequence reads: CASGRGSPLHF. The CDR3 DNA is TGTGCCAGTGGGAGAGGATCACCCCTCCACTTT.

Details on this clonotype: A much larger clone is a single base away; this may be a read error. Here the CDR3 reads CSARGEGGFNSPLHF. CDR3 bases: TGCAGTGCTAGAGGGGAAGGCGGGTTCAATTCACCCCTCCACTTT. The chain is built from TRBV20-1 and TRBJ1-6; no clear D gene. The CDR3 contains 15 residues. From germline, CDR1 is DFQATT and CDR2 SNEGSKA (reference sequence). V was trimmed by 1 base and J by 7 bases, leaving 14 bases between them.

This clonotype was found many times. This rearrangement joins TRBV7-2 to TRBJ1-6, with D maybe TRBD1 (5 bases). Trimming cost V 2 bases and J 9 bases, with 11 bases left between them. The CDR3 loop spans 14 amino acids. Germline CDR1 reads SGHTA; CDR2 reads FQGNSA. The DNA for the CDR3 is TGTGCCAGCAGCTTATTCCAGGGTGGTTCACCCCTCCACTTT. Its protein product is CASSLFQGGSPLHF. The variable domain in full, with the rest retrieved from reference TRBV7-2 and TRBJ1-6, is GAGVSQSPSNKVTEKGKDVELRCDPISGHTALYWYRQSLGQGLEFLIYFQGNSAPDKSGLPSDRFSAERTGGSVSTLTIQRTQQEDSAVYLCASSLFQGGSPLHFGNGTRLTVT.

This clonotype was recorded at least ten times. This chain joins TRBV6-5 and TRBJ1-4; possible D gene TRBD1, 5 bases. V was shortened by 2 bases and J by 3 bases, with 10 bases between the two germline ends. Germline loops: CDR1 MNHEY, CDR2 SVGAGI. The CDR3 has 15 residues. This CDR3 reads CASSYGGGANEKLFF. CDR3 nucleotides: TGTGCCAGCAGTTACGGCGGGGGAGCTAATGAAAAACTGTTTTTT.

The genes are TRBV6-4 and TRBJ1-2; D ambiguous. CDR1 MRHNA and CDR2 SNTAGT come from the germline V gene. The CDR3 is 13 residues long. V was clipped by 0 bases and J by 8 bases, with 10 bases between them. CDR3 bases: TGTGCCAGCAGTGACTCGTCCGCCGCCGGCTACACCTTC. Its protein is CASSDSSAAGYTF.

The CDR3 reads CSALGQFYEQYF. The CDR3 DNA reads TGCAGTGCCCTAGGACAGTTCTACGAGCAGTACTTC. This chain connects TRBV20-1 to TRBJ2-7, with D perhaps TRBD1 (6 bases). Germline V CDR1 and CDR2: DFQATT, SNEGSKA (reference sequence). V lost 6 bases, J lost 3 bases, and 12 bases lay in between. This CDR3 has 12 amino acids.

This clonotype has just a few counts. The CDR3 here is CASSATGGLQETQYF. CDR3 bases: TGTGCCAGCAGTGCTACAGGGGGCCTCCAAGAGACCCAGTACTTC. The chain joins TRBV2 to TRBJ2-5, with 9 bases identical to TRBD1. CDR1 is SNHLY and CDR2 is FYNNEI in the germline V gene. The CDR3 consists of 15 residues. V lost 4 bases to trimming and J lost 1 base; unmatched junction nucleotides: 4.

This clonotype was seen repeatedly, ten times or more. The rearrangement links TRBV2 to TRBJ1-2, with D tentatively TRBD1 (6 bases). The CDR3 loop spans 12 amino acids. Germline assignment: CDR1 SNHLY and CDR2 FYNNEI. V lost 7 bases and J 8 bases, leaving 14 bases between the germline ends. The DNA for the CDR3 is TGTGCCAGCATTCAGGGGACGGAAGGCTACACCTTC. Translation gives CASIQGTEGYTF.

There are many counts of this clonotype. This chain uses TRBV7-8 with TRBJ1-5; 8 bases fit TRBD1. The CDR3 contains 15 residues. Per germline, CDR1 SGHVS and CDR2 FQNEAQ. V gave up 6 bases and J gave up 2 bases; unmatched junction bases: 6. This CDR3 is CASSPTGGRNQPQHF. CDR3 bases: TGTGCCAGCAGTCCAACAGGGGGTCGCAATCAGCCCCAGCATTTT.

This clonotype was counted once. The chain recombines TRBV7-9 with TRBJ2-3; 9 bases line up with TRBD1. The V and J ends lost 1 base and 3 bases, in that order; junction bases with no gene match: 8. CDR3 length: 17 residues. Germline V gene lookup returns CDR1 SEHNR and CDR2 FQNEAQ (reference sequence). In DNA form, the CDR3 reads TGTGCCAGCAGCTTAGGCTCCGGACAGGGGATAACAGATACGCAGTATTTT. Translated: CASSLGSGQGITDTQYF.

This chain connects TRBV7-2 to TRBJ2-7; D is ambiguous. In germline, CDR1 is SGHTA, CDR2 FQGNSA. V lost 8 bases and J lost 5, with 10 bases in between. There are 11 residues in the CDR3. CDR3: CASALSHEQYF. The DNA for the CDR3 is TGTGCCAGCGCCCTCAGCCACGAGCAGTACTTC.

The rearrangement joins TRBV20-1 to TRBJ1-4, with D tentatively TRBD1 (6 bases). Between the trimmed V and J ends, which lost 5 bases and 8 bases, there was a span of 18 bases. In germline, CDR1 is DFQATT, CDR2 SNEGSKA (reference sequence). The CDR3 is 14 amino acids. CDR3: CSASRTAREEKLFF. The CDR3 nucleotides are TGCAGTGCTTCCCGGACAGCCCGGGAGGAAAAACTGTTTTTT.

V usage is TRBV7-9 and J usage is TRBJ2-5, with 9 bases identical to TRBD1. The germline gives CDR1 SEHNR, CDR2 FQNEAQ (reference sequence). After removal of 5 bases from V and 3 bases from J, the junction contained 10 bases not matched to a gene. The CDR3 covers 16 residues. CDR3 DNA: TGTGCCAGCAGCCTCTTTGGACGGGACAGGGAAGAGACCCAGTACTTC. As protein: CASSLFGRDREETQYF.

This clonotype was detected only a few times. V is TRBV5-4 and J is TRBJ2-5; TRBD1 agrees at 9 bases. The CDR3 is 15 residues long. Per the germline V gene, CDR1 is SGHNT and CDR2 is YYREEE (reference sequence). V shed 4 bases and J 3 bases; nucleotides not matched to a gene: 7. This chain's CDR3 is CASSLTGTGKETQYF. CDR3 nucleotide sequence: TGTGCCAGCAGCCTCACGGGGACAGGGAAAGAGACCCAGTACTTC. Drawing the rest from reference TRBV5-4 and TRBJ2-5, the complete variable domain is ETGVTQSPTHLIKTRGQQVTLRCSSQSGHNTVSWYQQALGQGPQFIFQYYREEENGRGNFPPRFSGLQFPNYSSELNVNALELDDSALYLCASSLTGTGKETQYFGPGTRLLVL.

This clonotype was seen more than once but under ten times. The chain is built from TRBV25-1 and TRBJ2-3; 7 nucleotides line up with TRBD2. Per the germline V gene, CDR1 is MGHDK and CDR2 is SYGVNS. The CDR3 runs 16 residues. Trimming removed 1 base from V and 2 bases from J; junction bases left unmatched: 6. The CDR3 DNA is TGTGCCAGCAGTGAATTCTCCGGGACTACCACAGATACGCAGTATTTT. This encodes CASSEFSGTTTDTQYF.

The chain uses TRBV14 and TRBJ2-7, with D unclear. Trimming pared 1 base from V and 1 base from J, leaving 11 bases between. The CDR3 has 15 amino acids. CDR1 and CDR2 (germline): SGHDN, FVKESK. CDR3 loop: CASSQGGQPSYEQYF. The CDR3, as DNA: TGTGCCAGCAGCCAAGGAGGCCAGCCTTCCTACGAGCAGTACTTC.